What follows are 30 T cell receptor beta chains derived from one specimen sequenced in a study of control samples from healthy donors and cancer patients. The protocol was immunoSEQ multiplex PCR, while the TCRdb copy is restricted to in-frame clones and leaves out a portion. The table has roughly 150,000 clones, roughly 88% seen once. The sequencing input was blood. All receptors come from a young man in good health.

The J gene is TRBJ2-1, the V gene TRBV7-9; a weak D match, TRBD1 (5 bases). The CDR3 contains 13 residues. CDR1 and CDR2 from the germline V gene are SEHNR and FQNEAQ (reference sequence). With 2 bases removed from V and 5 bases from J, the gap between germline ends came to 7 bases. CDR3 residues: CASSLRGNNEQFF. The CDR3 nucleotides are TGTGCCAGCAGCTTAAGGGGTAACAATGAGCAGTTCTTC.

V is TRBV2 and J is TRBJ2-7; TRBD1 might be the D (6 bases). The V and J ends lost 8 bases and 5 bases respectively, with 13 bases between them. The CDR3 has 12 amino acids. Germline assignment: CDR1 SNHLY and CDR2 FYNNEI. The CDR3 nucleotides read TGTGCCAGCGGTAGTAGACAGGACGAGCAGTACTTC. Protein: CASGSRQDEQYF.

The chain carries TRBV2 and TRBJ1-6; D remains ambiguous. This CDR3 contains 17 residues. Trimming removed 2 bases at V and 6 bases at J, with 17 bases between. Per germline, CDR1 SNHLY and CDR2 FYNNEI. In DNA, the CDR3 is TGTGCCAGCAGTGAAAGTGGGCCGCGGTTCAGTAATTCACCCCTCCACTTT. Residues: CASSESGPRFSNSPLHF.

The CDR3: CASSQDSFRGGGYTF. In nucleotides, the CDR3 is TGCGCCAGCAGCCAAGATTCTTTCAGGGGCGGAGGCTACACCTTC. The chain is built from TRBV4-3 and TRBJ1-2; possible D gene TRBD1, 6 bases. This CDR3 spans 15 amino acids. Trimming removed 0 bases at V and 8 bases at J, with 16 bases between. Germline CDR1 is LGHNA and CDR2 is YSLEER.

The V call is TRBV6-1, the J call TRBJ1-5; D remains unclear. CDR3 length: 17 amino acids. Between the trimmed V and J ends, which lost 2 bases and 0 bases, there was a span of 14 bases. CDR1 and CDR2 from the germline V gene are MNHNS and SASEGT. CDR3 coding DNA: TGTGCCAGCAGTGAAAAATATGGGAGATATAGCAATCAGCCCCAGCATTTT. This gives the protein CASSEKYGRYSNQPQHF.

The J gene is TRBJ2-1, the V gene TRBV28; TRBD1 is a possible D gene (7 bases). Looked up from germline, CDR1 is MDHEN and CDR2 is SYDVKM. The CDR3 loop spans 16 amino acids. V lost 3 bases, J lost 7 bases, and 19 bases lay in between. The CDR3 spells CASSFLAGGSLNEQFF. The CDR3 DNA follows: TGTGCCAGCAGTTTCTTGGCAGGGGGGTCCCTTAATGAGCAGTTCTTC.

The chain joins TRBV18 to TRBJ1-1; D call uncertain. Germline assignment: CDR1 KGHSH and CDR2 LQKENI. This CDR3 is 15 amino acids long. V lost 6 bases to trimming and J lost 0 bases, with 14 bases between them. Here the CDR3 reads CASSLTVDMNTEAFF. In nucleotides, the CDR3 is TGTGCCAGCTCGTTGACGGTCGACATGAACACTGAAGCTTTCTTT.

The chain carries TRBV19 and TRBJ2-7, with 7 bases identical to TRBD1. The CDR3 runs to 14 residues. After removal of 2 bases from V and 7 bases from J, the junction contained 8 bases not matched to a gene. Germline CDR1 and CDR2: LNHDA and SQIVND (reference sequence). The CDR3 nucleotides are TGTGCCAGTAGTATACGGGGACAGTTCGGGGAGCAGTACTTC. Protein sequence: CASSIRGQFGEQYF.

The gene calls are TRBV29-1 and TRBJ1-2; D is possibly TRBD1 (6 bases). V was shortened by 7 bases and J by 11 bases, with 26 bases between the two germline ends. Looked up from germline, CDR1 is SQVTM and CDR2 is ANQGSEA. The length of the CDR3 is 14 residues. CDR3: CSAITGGQVRRYTF. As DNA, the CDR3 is TGCAGCGCCATTACGGGGGGGCAGGTCCGGCGTTACACCTTC.

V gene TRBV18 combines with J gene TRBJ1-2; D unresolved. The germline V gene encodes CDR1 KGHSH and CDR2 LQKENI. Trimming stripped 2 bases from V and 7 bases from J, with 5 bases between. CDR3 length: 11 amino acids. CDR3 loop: CASSPGPGYTF. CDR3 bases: TGTGCCAGCTCACCAGGACCTGGCTACACCTTC. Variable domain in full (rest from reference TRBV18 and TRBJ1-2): NAGVMQNPRHLVRRRGQEARLRCSPMKGHSHVYWYRQLPEEGLKFMVYLQKENIIDESGMPKERFSAEFPKEGPSILRIQQVVRGDSAAYFCASSPGPGYTFGSGTRLTVV.

The CDR3 protein is CASSEEQANTEAFF. CDR3 in DNA: TGTGCCAGCAGCGAGGAACAGGCGAACACTGAAGCTTTCTTT. This rearrangement joins TRBV9 to TRBJ1-1, with a possible D match to TRBD1 (5 bases). The CDR3 extends over 14 amino acids. The V end was cut by 3 bases, the J end by 1 base, with 10 bases between. In germline, CDR1 is SGDLS, CDR2 YYNGEE.

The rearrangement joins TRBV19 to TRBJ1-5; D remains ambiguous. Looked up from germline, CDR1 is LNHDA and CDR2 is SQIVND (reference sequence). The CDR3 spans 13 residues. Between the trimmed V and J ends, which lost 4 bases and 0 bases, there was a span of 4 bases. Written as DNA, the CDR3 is TGTGCCAGTAGTACGATTAGCAATCAGCCCCAGCATTTT. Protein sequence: CASSTISNQPQHF.

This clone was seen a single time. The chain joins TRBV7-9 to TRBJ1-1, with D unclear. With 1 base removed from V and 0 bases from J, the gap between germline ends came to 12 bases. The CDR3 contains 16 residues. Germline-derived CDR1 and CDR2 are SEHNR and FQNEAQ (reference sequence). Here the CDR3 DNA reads TGTGCCAGCAGCTTAGAGGGCCAGGTGCTGAACACTGAAGCTTTCTTT. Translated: CASSLEGQVLNTEAFF.

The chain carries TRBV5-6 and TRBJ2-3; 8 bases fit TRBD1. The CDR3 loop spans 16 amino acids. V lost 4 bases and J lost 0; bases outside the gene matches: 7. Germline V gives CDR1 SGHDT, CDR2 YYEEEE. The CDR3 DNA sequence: TGTGCCAGCAGCCCCGGGGACAGGCTTAGCACAGATACGCAGTATTTT. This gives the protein CASSPGDRLSTDTQYF.

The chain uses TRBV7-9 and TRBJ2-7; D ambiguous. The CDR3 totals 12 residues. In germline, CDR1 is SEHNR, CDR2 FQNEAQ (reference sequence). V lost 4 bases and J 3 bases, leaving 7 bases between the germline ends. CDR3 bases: TGTGCCAGCAGCTCGCCGAACTACGAGCAGTACTTC. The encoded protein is CASSSPNYEQYF. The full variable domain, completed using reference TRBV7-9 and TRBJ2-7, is DTGVSQNPRHKITKRGQNVTFRCDPISEHNRLYWYRQTLGQGPEFLTYFQNEAQLEKSRLLSDRFSAERPKGSFSTLEIQRTEQGDSAMYLCASSSPNYEQYFGPGTRLTVT.

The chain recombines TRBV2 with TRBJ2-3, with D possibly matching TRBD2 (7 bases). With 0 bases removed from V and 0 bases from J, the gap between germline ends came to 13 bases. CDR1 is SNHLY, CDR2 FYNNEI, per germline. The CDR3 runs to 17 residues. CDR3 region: CASSEAKGGPSTDTQYF. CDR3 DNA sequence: TGTGCCAGCAGTGAAGCTAAGGGGGGGCCGAGCACAGATACGCAGTATTTT.

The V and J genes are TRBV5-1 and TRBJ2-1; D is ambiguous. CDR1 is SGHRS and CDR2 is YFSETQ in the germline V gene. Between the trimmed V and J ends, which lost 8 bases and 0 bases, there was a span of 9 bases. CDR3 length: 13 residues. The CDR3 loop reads CARTPDSYNEQFF. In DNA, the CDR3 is TGCGCCAGGACACCCGACTCCTACAATGAGCAGTTCTTC.

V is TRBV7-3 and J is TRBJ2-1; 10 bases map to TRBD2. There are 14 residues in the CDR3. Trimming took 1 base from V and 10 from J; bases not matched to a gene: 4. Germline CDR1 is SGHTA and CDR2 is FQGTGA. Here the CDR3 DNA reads TGTGCCAGCAGCTTAATAGCGGGGGGTACGGAGCAGTTCTTC. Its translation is CASSLIAGGTEQFF.

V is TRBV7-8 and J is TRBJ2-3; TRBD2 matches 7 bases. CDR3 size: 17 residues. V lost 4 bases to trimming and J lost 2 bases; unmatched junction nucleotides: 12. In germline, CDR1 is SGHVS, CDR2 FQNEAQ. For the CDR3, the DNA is TGTGCCAGCAGCTCCTCTGTGGGGGGGGACCACACAGATACGCAGTATTTT. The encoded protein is CASSSSVGGDHTDTQYF.

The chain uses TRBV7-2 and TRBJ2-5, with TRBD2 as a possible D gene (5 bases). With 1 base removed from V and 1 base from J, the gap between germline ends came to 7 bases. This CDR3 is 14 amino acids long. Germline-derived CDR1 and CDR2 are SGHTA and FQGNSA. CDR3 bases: TGTGCCAGCAGCTTAGGGACTGCCCAAGAGACCCAGTACTTC. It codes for CASSLGTAQETQYF.

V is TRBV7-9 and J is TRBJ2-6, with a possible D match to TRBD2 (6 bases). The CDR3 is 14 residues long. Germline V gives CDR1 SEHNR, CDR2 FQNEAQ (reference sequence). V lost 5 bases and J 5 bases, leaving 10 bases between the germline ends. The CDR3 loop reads CASSREHWANVLTF. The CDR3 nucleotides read TGTGCCAGCAGCCGGGAGCATTGGGCCAACGTCCTGACTTTC.

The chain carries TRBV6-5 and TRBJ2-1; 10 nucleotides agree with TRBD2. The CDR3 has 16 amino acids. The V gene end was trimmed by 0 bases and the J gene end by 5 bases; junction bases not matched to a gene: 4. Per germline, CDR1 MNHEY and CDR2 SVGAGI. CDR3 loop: CASSYSKRGGHNEQFF. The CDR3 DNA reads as TGTGCCAGCAGTTACTCGAAGCGGGGGGGCCACAATGAGCAGTTCTTC.

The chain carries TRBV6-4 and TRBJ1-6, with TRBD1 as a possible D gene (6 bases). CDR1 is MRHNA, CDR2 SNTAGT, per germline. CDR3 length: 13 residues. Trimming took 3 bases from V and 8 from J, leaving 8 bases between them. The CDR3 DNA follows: TGTGCCAGCAGTGAGGGGGCGCATTCACCCCTCCACTTT. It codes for CASSEGAHSPLHF.

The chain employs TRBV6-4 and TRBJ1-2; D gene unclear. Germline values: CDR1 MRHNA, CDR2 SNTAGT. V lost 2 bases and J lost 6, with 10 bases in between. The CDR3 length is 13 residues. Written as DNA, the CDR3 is TGTGCCAGCAGTGACCCAACGGGGAATGGCTACACCTTC. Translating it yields CASSDPTGNGYTF.

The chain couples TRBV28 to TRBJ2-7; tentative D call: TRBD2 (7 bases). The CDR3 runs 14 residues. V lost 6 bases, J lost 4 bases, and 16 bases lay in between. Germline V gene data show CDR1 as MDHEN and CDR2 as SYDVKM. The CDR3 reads CASRPVGGAYEQYF. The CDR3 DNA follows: TGTGCCAGCAGGCCGGTGGGGGGGGCTTACGAGCAGTACTTC.

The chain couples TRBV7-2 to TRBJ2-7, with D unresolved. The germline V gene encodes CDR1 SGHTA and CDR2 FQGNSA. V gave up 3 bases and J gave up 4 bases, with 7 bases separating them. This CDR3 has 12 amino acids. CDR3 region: CASSFWGYEQYF. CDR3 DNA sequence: TGTGCCAGCAGCTTTTGGGGTTACGAGCAGTACTTC.

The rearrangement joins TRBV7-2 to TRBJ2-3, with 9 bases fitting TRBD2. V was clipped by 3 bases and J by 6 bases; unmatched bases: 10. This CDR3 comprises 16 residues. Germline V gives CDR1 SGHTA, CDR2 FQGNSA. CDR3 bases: TGTGCCAGCAGCTTCCAAGCGGGGGGAGGTGGGGATACGCAGTATTTT. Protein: CASSFQAGGGGDTQYF.

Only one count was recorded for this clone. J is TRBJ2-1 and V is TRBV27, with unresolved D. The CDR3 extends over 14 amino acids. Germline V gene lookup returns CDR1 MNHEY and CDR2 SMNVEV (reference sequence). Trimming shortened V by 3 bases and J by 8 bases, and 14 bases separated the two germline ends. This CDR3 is CASSFLGPSDEQFF. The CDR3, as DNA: TGTGCCAGCAGTTTTCTGGGTCCCTCGGATGAGCAGTTCTTC.

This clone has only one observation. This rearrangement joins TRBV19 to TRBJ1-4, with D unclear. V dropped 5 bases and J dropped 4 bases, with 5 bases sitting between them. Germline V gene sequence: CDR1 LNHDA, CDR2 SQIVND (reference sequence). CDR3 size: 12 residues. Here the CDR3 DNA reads TGTGCCAGTAGTGCGGGTAATGAAAAACTGTTTTTT. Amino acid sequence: CASSAGNEKLFF.

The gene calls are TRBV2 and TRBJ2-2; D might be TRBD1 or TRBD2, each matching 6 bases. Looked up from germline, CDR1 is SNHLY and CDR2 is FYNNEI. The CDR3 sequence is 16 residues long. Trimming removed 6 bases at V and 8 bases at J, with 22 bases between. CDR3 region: CASSDGRGPIAGELFF. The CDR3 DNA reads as TGTGCCAGCAGCGACGGTCGGGGGCCTATAGCTGGGGAGCTGTTTTTT.